A selection of T cell receptor beta chains follows, all from one sample in a study of regulatory T cells in long-lasting Graves disease. TCRdb reprocessed the multiplex PCR reads with MiXCR, giving one entry per CDR3 protein. In the table there are 400,000 to 500,000 distinct CDR3 sequences, 14% to 15% of which are singletons. These data were also filed under a second study, of T cells in Graves' hyperthyroidism and ophthalmopathy.

The sample in question was peripheral blood mononuclear cells (PBMCs), obtained at new diagnosis, from a patient treated with antithyroid drugs. The receptors were gathered from a woman aged 30 to 39 with Graves disease. Both conserved end residues are part of each CDR3. Each record gives: V gene, J gene, clone size, D gene, CDR3 protein, CDR3 DNA. The D gene is left open where the match is weak. Rows give clone size only sometimes, using once, few, many, or a class for an expanded clone.

TRBV20-1	TRBJ2-7	many	-	CSGGRGGYGSSEQYF	TGCAGTGGTGGGAGAGGTGGCTACGGATCTTCCGAGCAGTACTTC
TRBV20-1	TRBJ1-1	-	TRBD1	CSELGDRNTEAFF	TGCAGCGAACTCGGGGACAGGAACACTGAAGCTTTCTTT
TRBV4-1	TRBJ2-4	-	-	CASSQVLGVEAKNIQYF	TGCGCCAGCAGCCAGGTCCTAGGGGTCGAAGCCAAAAACATTCAGTACTTC
TRBV5-1	TRBJ1-2	many	-	CASSLARGFSGGYTF	TGCGCCAGCAGCTTGGCTCGGGGGTTCTCCGGAGGCTACACCTTC
TRBV6-5	TRBJ1-2	many	-	CASSYGFGTPSNTF	TGTGCCAGCAGTTACGGTTTTGGCACCCCATCAAACACCTTC
TRBV19	TRBJ1-1	-	-	CASGYAKNTEAFF	TGTGCCAGTGGCTATGCTAAGAACACTGAAGCTTTCTTT
TRBV2	TRBJ2-5	many	-	CASSEGGGQETQYF	TGTGCCAGCAGTGAAGGGGGAGGCCAAGAGACCCAGTACTTC
TRBV28	TRBJ2-2	-	TRBD2	CASRGGAGELFF	TGTGCCAGCAGGGGAGGGGCCGGGGAGCTGTTTTTT
TRBV9	TRBJ2-1	-	TRBD2	CASSVGLAGVPYNEQFF	TGTGCCAGCAGCGTTGGTCTAGCGGGAGTCCCCTACAATGAGCAGTTCTTC
TRBV4-1	TRBJ2-7	few	TRBD2	CASSQLAGGSHEQYF	TGCGCCAGCAGCCAACTAGCGGGAGGATCCCACGAGCAGTACTTC
TRBV9	TRBJ2-5	many	-	CASSAREETQYF	TGTGCCAGCAGCGCCCGTGAGGAGACCCAGTACTTC
TRBV6-1	TRBJ1-1	many	-	CASSESGPNTEAFF	TGTGCCAGCAGTGAATCTGGACCGAACACTGAAGCTTTCTTT
TRBV28	TRBJ2-1	many	TRBD2	CASSSSTSGRGDEQFF	TGTGCCAGCAGTTCCTCGACTAGCGGGAGAGGAGATGAGCAGTTCTTC
TRBV7-9	TRBJ2-7	few	-	CASSYPPDEQYF	TGTGCCAGCAGCTACCCGCCGGACGAGCAGTACTTC
TRBV20-1	TRBJ1-3	-	TRBD1	CSALQGNSGNTIYF	TGCAGTGCTTTACAGGGGAACTCTGGAAACACCATATATTTT
TRBV5-6	TRBJ1-1	-	-	CASSLAGGTAFF	TGTGCCAGCAGCTTGGCCGGGGGAACGGCTTTCTTT
TRBV7-3	TRBJ2-7	few	-	CASGPTGGEQYF	TGTGCCAGCGGGCCCACAGGAGGCGAGCAGTACTTC
TRBV20-1	TRBJ2-3	-	-	CSARSLGGPSTDTQYF	TGCAGTGCTAGATCCTTGGGGGGGCCCAGCACAGATACGCAGTATTTT
TRBV28	TRBJ1-1	few	TRBD1	CASGGGAGNTEAFF	TGTGCCAGCGGAGGGGGCGCGGGGAACACTGAAGCTTTCTTT
TRBV27	TRBJ2-1	many	-	CASSRTGKNEQFF	TGTGCCAGCAGTCGGACGGGGAAGAATGAGCAGTTCTTC
TRBV11-3	TRBJ2-3	-	-	CASSLAWSRTDTQYF	TGTGCCAGCAGCTTAGCTTGGAGCCGGACAGATACGCAGTATTTT
TRBV10-1	TRBJ2-5	many	TRBD1	CASSEDRVFETQYF	TGCGCCAGCAGTGAGGACAGGGTTTTTGAGACCCAGTACTTC
TRBV2	TRBJ1-1	many	-	CASSEFGGGNTEAFF	TGTGCCAGCAGTGAATTTGGGGGCGGGAACACTGAAGCTTTCTTT
TRBV19	TRBJ2-5	-	TRBD2	CASRTSGFKETQYF	TGTGCCAGTAGGACTAGCGGGTTTAAAGAGACCCAGTACTTC
TRBV5-1	TRBJ2-3	many	TRBD2	CASSLRLAGGTDTQYF	TGTGCCAGCAGCTTACGGCTAGCGGGAGGCACAGATACGCAGTATTTT
TRBV7-2	TRBJ2-7	-	TRBD2	CASKKGTTASYEQYF	TGTGCCAGCAAGAAGGGGACTACCGCCTCCTACGAGCAGTACTTC
TRBV20-1	TRBJ2-3	many	-	CSEENKPTDTQYF	TGCAGTGAAGAGAACAAACCCACAGATACGCAGTATTTT
TRBV7-8	TRBJ1-5	many	TRBD1	CASSFGQGDYSQPQHF	TGTGCCAGCAGCTTTGGACAGGGGGATTATTCACAGCCCCAGCATTTT
TRBV29-1	TRBJ2-3	many	-	CSVEGAADTQYF	TGCAGCGTTGAAGGAGCGGCAGATACGCAGTATTTT
TRBV30	TRBJ2-7	many	-	CAWSVGWGLSYEQYF	TGTGCCTGGAGTGTAGGGTGGGGGTTAAGCTACGAGCAGTACTTC
TRBV2	TRBJ1-5	-	TRBD1	CASKDTGGVNQPQHF	TGTGCCAGCAAGGACACAGGGGGAGTAAATCAGCCCCAGCATTTT
TRBV13	TRBJ2-5	many	-	CASKTGQETQYF	TGTGCCAGCAAGACCGGACAAGAGACCCAGTACTTC
TRBV20-1	TRBJ1-1	many	-	CSAHTEAFF	TGCAGTGCTCACACTGAAGCTTTCTTT
TRBV5-6	TRBJ2-5	many	TRBD2	CASSLAGGGETQYF	TGTGCCAGCAGCCTAGCGGGGGGGGGAGAGACCCAGTACTTC
TRBV24-1	TRBJ2-1	-	-	CATSDLRSEQFF	TGTGCCACCAGTGACCTTAGAAGTGAGCAGTTCTTC
TRBV7-9	TRBJ2-3	few	-	CASSPPWRETSSTDTQYF	TGTGCCAGCAGTCCCCCCTGGAGGGAGACCTCTAGCACAGATACGCAGTATTTT
TRBV20-1	TRBJ1-2	many	-	CSARWEFNYGYTF	TGCAGTGCTAGGTGGGAGTTCAACTATGGCTACACCTTC
TRBV11-2	TRBJ2-1	many	-	CASSSTKGNEQFF	TGTGCCAGCAGCTCCACAAAGGGGAATGAGCAGTTCTTC
TRBV24-1	TRBJ1-5	many	TRBD1	CATSDSPGTGDSNQPQHF	TGTGCCACCAGTGATTCTCCCGGGACAGGAGATAGCAATCAGCCCCAGCATTTT
TRBV19	TRBJ1-2	many	-	CASSFQTFSTRTSYGYTF	TGTGCCAGTAGTTTCCAGACGTTTTCCACCCGCACCTCCTATGGCTACACCTTC
TRBV10-3	TRBJ1-2	-	-	CAISVGANYGYTF	TGTGCCATCAGTGTAGGGGCTAACTATGGCTACACCTTC
TRBV4-2	TRBJ1-5	few	-	CASSQDNPGNQPQHF	TGTGCCAGCAGCCAAGATAACCCCGGAAATCAGCCCCAGCATTTT
TRBV19	TRBJ1-1	few	-	CASSIVQLNTEAFF	TGTGCCAGTAGTATTGTCCAATTGAACACTGAAGCTTTCTTT
TRBV19	TRBJ2-5	-	-	CASSIRDSIYQETQYF	TGTGCCAGTAGTATCCGGGACTCCATATACCAAGAGACCCAGTACTTC
TRBV5-1	TRBJ2-5	-	TRBD2	CASSKGLASETQYF	TGCGCCAGCAGCAAGGGACTAGCGTCGGAGACCCAGTACTTC
TRBV15	TRBJ2-1	many	-	CATSRDGRSHNEQFF	TGTGCCACCAGCAGAGACGGTCGGAGTCACAATGAGCAGTTCTTC